This T cell receptor beta chain comes out of a study of blood T cell repertoires in COVID-19. Looking at the study overall: Spain, Italy and the United States supplied samples that represented acute and convalescent COVID-19. Sample material is recorded as cDNA or gDNA derived from T cells, B-cell-depleted T cells, or PBMCs.

The assay was immunoSEQ multiplex PCR, and TCRdb's table has in-frame clones only and misses some. Of some 67,000 clones listed, approximately 88% are singletons. The CDR3 has 17 residues. Germline values: CDR1 LGHNA, CDR2 YNFKEQ. The junction had 5 bases not matched to a gene; V was cut back by 0 bases and J by 6 bases. The sequence derives from a woman of 80 years or more with acute or convalescent COVID-19. Sample: peripheral blood. This chain connects TRBV4-2 to TRBJ2-1, with 13 bases lining up with TRBD2. The CDR3 coding sequence is TGTGCCAGCAGCCAAGAACGGACTAGCGGGGGAGGCAATGAGCAGTTCTTC. Its translation is CASSQERTSGGGNEQFF.